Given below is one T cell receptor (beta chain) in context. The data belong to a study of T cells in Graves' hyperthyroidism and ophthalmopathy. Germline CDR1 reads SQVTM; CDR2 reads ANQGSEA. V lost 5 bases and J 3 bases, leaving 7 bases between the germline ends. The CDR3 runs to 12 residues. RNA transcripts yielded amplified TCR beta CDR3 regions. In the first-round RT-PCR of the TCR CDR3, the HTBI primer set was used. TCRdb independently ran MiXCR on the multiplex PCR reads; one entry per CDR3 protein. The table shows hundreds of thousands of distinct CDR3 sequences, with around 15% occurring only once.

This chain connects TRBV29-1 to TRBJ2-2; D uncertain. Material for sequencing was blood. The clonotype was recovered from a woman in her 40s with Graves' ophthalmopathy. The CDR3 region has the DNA TGCAGCGTTCTTCTGTACACCGGGGAGCTGTTTTTT. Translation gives CSVLLYTGELFF.